This T cell receptor beta chain was documented in a study of T cells in Graves' hyperthyroidism and ophthalmopathy. The CDR3 is made up of 13 amino acids. Germline assignment: CDR1 MNHEY and CDR2 SVGAGI. Hyperthyroidism was newly diagnosed in patients aged 18 to 65 (duration under 2 months). With respect to this clonotype: A read error may account for a junction end that differs from germline.

RNA transcripts yielded amplified TCR beta CDR3 regions. HTBI primers were the set used in a first-round RT-PCR of the TCR CDR3. Each CDR3 protein gets one entry after TCRdb re-called the multiplex PCR reads with MiXCR. The data contain around 720,000 distinct CDR3 sequences, over 35% of them seen just once; the ten biggest clones take up around a third. This TCR derives from a woman aged 40 to 55 with Graves' hyperthyroidism. V and J are TRBV6-5 and TRBJ1-6, with D unclear. Sequenced: blood. The CDR3 nucleotides read TGTGCCAGCAGTTACTCCCCAACGACCCGGGTGATCTTT. Protein product: CASSYSPTTRVIF.